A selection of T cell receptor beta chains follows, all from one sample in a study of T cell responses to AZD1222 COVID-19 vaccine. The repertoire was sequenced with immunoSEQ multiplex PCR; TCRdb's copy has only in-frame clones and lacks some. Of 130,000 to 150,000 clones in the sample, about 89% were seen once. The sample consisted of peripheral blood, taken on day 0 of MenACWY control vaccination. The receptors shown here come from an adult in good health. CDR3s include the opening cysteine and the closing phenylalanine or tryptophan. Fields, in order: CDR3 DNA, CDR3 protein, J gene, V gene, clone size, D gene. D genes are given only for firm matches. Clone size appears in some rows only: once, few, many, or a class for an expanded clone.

TGTGCCAGCAGTTTAATTGGGGACCACTCTGGGGCCAACGTCCTGACTTTC,CASSLIGDHSGANVLTF,TRBJ2-6,TRBV27,.,.
TGCGCCAGCAGCTGGGGACAGGGAAATCGGAACACCATATATTTT,CASSWGQGNRNTIYF,TRBJ1-3,TRBV5-1,.,TRBD1
TGTGCCAGCAGCCCTCGGACGGCGTATGGCTACACCTTC,CASSPRTAYGYTF,TRBJ1-2,TRBV3-1/TRBV3-2,.,.
TGTGCCAGCAGCGTTGGGGTAGGGACCCCGAACACCGGGGAGCTGTTTTTT,CASSVGVGTPNTGELFF,TRBJ2-2,TRBV9,.,.
TGTGCCAGCAGTTACTCGCCGGGGGGCGCCTACGAGCAGTACTTC,CASSYSPGGAYEQYF,TRBJ2-7,TRBV6-5,.,.
TGTGCCAGCAGTCAGGGGGAGGGCACTGAAGCTTTCTTT,CASSQGEGTEAFF,TRBJ1-1,TRBV2,.,TRBD1
TGTGCCACCGGCAGGGGACGAAGTTCACCCCTCCACTTT,CATGRGRSSPLHF,TRBJ1-6,TRBV12-3/TRBV12-4,many,.
TGTGCCAGCAGCGTAGAGAGGGGCGCGGGGGATACAGATACGCAGTATTTT,CASSVERGAGDTDTQYF,TRBJ2-3,TRBV9,.,TRBD2
TGTGCCAGCCGACGGACAGATTATAGCAATCAGCCCCAGCATTTT,CASRRTDYSNQPQHF,TRBJ1-5,TRBV6-5,.,.
TGTGCCACTCGAGGTCTAGCCAAAAACATTCAGTACTTC,CATRGLAKNIQYF,TRBJ2-4,TRBV6-5,once,.
TGCGCCAGCAGCATTAAAGAGACCCAGTACTTC,CASSIKETQYF,TRBJ2-5,TRBV5-1,.,.
TGTGCCAGCAGGACAGGGTACGATGAGCAGTTCTTC,CASRTGYDEQFF,TRBJ2-1,TRBV12-3/TRBV12-4,once,TRBD1
TGCGCCAGCAAAGGAGAGTACGAGCAGTACTTC,CASKGEYEQYF,TRBJ2-7,TRBV5-1,.,.
TGTGCCAGCAGTGAGACTTTGGCAACTAATGAAAAACTGTTTTTT,CASSETLATNEKLFF,TRBJ1-4,TRBV6-1,.,.
TGTGCCAGCAGTTACACGGACAGGGATCGAAACACCATATATTTT,CASSYTDRDRNTIYF,TRBJ1-3,TRBV6-6,once,TRBD1
TGTGCCAGCAGTAACCTGGACAGGGCCGATGGCTACACCTTC,CASSNLDRADGYTF,TRBJ1-2,TRBV7-9,.,TRBD1
TGTGCCAGCGTGGCGGGGTACCCCTACGAGCAGTACTTC,CASVAGYPYEQYF,TRBJ2-7,TRBV28,.,.
TGCGCCAGCAGCCAAGGTGCAGAAAACACTGAAGCTTTCTTT,CASSQGAENTEAFF,TRBJ1-1,TRBV4-1,.,.
TGTGCCAGCAGCCAACAGGGAGCAGCTTTCTTT,CASSQQGAAFF,TRBJ1-1,TRBV3-1/TRBV3-2,.,.
TGTGCCGCGAAGGGTGCGCAGGGCGGAAACACTGAAGCTTTCTTT,CAAKGAQGGNTEAFF,TRBJ1-1,TRBV10-3,.,.
TGTGCCAGCAGCTGGGGCAGGGATTCCCATGGCTACACCTTC,CASSWGRDSHGYTF,TRBJ1-2,TRBV7-2,.,.
TGTGCCAGCAGCCGCCACCTCGCCAGGGGGGACGGTTCACCCCTCCACTTT,CASSRHLARGDGSPLHF,TRBJ1-6,TRBV28,.,TRBD1
TGTGCCAGCTCCCCAGGGGCAGGGGCTATGAACACTGAAGCTTTCTTT,CASSPGAGAMNTEAFF,TRBJ1-1,TRBV18,.,.
TGTGCCAGCAGCTTAGCAACGTCCTACGAGCAGTACTTC,CASSLATSYEQYF,TRBJ2-7,TRBV7-2,.,.
TGTGCCAGCAGTTCCCTCCTCAGGGCCCAGGGGGCCAACGTCCTGACTTTC,CASSSLLRAQGANVLTF,TRBJ2-6,TRBV11-2,.,.
TGTGCCTGTGGTCCGAATGAAAAACTGTTTTTT,CACGPNEKLFF,TRBJ1-4,TRBV30,.,.
TGTGCCAGCAGTTCGCGGGGGAGCTCTGGGGCCAACGTCCTGACTTTC,CASSSRGSSGANVLTF,TRBJ2-6,TRBV6-2/TRBV6-3,once,TRBD2
TGTGCCAGCAGCTTAGACCCAGACTACGAGCAGTACTTC,CASSLDPDYEQYF,TRBJ2-7,TRBV7-2,.,.
TGTGCCAGCTCACCAACATCGTACGAGCAGTACTTC,CASSPTSYEQYF,TRBJ2-7,TRBV18,.,.
TGTGCCATCAGTGTAGATAGCGGGGGCCCCTACGAGCAGTACTTC,CAISVDSGGPYEQYF,TRBJ2-7,TRBV10-3,.,TRBD2
TGCAGCGTTGAAGATCTAGCAGGGCCTCAGGACACTGAAGCTTTCTTT,CSVEDLAGPQDTEAFF,TRBJ1-1,TRBV29-1,.,.
TGTGCCAGCAGTTTGGCAGGGGGCGATCGGGTCACCGGGGAGCTGTTTTTT,CASSLAGGDRVTGELFF,TRBJ2-2,TRBV28,.,TRBD1
TGTGCCAGCAGCTCGCCAGGGAGCTCACCCCTCCACTTT,CASSSPGSSPLHF,TRBJ1-6,TRBV7-9,.,.
TGTGCCAGCAGCTTCCGGGCCCTGGACCAGCCCCAGCATTTT,CASSFRALDQPQHF,TRBJ1-5,TRBV7-2,.,.
TGTGCCTGGAGTGTAGGCCTCTGGCAGGAAGCTTTCTTT,CAWSVGLWQEAFF,TRBJ1-1,TRBV30,.,.
TGTGCCAGCAGCCGCGGACAGGGCAATGGCTACACCTTC,CASSRGQGNGYTF,TRBJ1-2,TRBV28,.,TRBD1
TGTGCCAGTAGTTTCCTGACAGGGACCTATAATTCACCCCTCCACTTT,CASSFLTGTYNSPLHF,TRBJ1-6,TRBV19,.,TRBD1
TGTGCCAGTAGGCCGGGACCCCGAGGGGTAAGAGAGACCCAGTACTTC,CASRPGPRGVRETQYF,TRBJ2-5,TRBV19,.,.
TGTGCCAGCAGTTCCCGGGACAGGGGCGGAGGCAATCAGCCCCAGCATTTT,CASSSRDRGGGNQPQHF,TRBJ1-5,TRBV28,.,TRBD1
TGTGCCAGCAGTTACTCGGCGGGTAGCAATCAGCCCCAGCATTTT,CASSYSAGSNQPQHF,TRBJ1-5,TRBV6-5,.,.
TGTGCCAGCAGTGGGGGGAGCTCCTATAATTCACCCCTCCACTTT,CASSGGSSYNSPLHF,TRBJ1-6,TRBV2,.,.
TGTGCCAGCAGCCAAGATTTACAGGGCACAGATACGCAGTATTTT,CASSQDLQGTDTQYF,TRBJ2-3,TRBV3-1/TRBV3-2,.,.
TGTGCCAGCAGCTTAGGTGTCCGGACAGGGAGCTCCTACGAGCAGTACTTC,CASSLGVRTGSSYEQYF,TRBJ2-7,TRBV7-8,.,TRBD1
TGTGCTAGTGGTTTGGGAGGGACATCCGGCGGTGAGCAGTTCTTC,CASGLGGTSGGEQFF,TRBJ2-1,TRBV12-5,.,.
TGTGCTAGTGGTTTGGTAGGGTATTCTAGGGGCTACACCTTC,CASGLVGYSRGYTF,TRBJ1-2,TRBV12-5,once,.
TGTGCCAGCAGTGAAACCGGGGGGCCAGCAGATACGCAGTATTTT,CASSETGGPADTQYF,TRBJ2-3,TRBV25-1,.,.
TGCAGTGCTAGTCTGCCGGGGTCTAGGAACACCATATATTTT,CSASLPGSRNTIYF,TRBJ1-3,TRBV20-1,.,.
TGCGCCAGCAGCTTGGGCGGCGGGGGCACAGATACGCAGTATTTT,CASSLGGGGTDTQYF,TRBJ2-3,TRBV5-1,.,.
TGTGCCAGCTCACCAGGACAGGAAAGGAACAATGAGCAGTTCTTC,CASSPGQERNNEQFF,TRBJ2-1,TRBV18,.,TRBD1
TGTGCCAGCAGGTTAGACTGGTACACTGAAGCTTTCTTT,CASRLDWYTEAFF,TRBJ1-1,TRBV7-2,.,.